Given below is one T cell receptor beta chain in context. Naive CD4+ cells had CD25+ Tregs removed. Semi-nested PCR with Nested Universal Primer A followed constant-region reverse priming of full-length variable regions. Via MiXCR, TCRdb re-called the 5' RACE reads, giving one row per CDR3 protein. This repertoire shows tens of thousands of distinct CDR3 sequences, about 31% found once; its top ten account for less than 2.5%. The material sequenced was tumor-infiltrating naive CD4+ T cells sorted from the breast tumor. Regarding subset: naive CD4+ T cells, CD4+CD45RA+CD25-. The receptor's source is a female donor with breast cancer.

The CDR3, as DNA: TGTGCCAGCAGCCAACAGCCAACGATTGCAACTAATGAAAAACTGTTTTTT. Residues: CASSQQPTIATNEKLFF. The chain joins TRBV3-1 to TRBJ1-4; no clear D. V was clipped by 2 bases and J by 0 bases, with 13 bases between them. Germline CDR1 and CDR2: LGHDT and YNNKEL (reference sequence). CDR3 length: 17 amino acids.